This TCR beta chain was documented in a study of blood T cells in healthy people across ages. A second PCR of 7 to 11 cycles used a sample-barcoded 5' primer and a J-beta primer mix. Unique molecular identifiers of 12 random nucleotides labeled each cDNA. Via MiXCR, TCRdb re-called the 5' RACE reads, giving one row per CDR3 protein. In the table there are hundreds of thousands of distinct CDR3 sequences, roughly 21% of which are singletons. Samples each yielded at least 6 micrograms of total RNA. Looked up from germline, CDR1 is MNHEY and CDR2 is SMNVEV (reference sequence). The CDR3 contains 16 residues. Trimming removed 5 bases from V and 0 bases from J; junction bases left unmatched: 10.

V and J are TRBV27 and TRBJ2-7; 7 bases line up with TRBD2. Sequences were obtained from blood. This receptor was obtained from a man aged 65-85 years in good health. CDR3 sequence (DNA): TGTGCCAGCAGTGCCCTGGGAGCGGGGCGCTCCTACGAGCAGTACTTC. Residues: CASSALGAGRSYEQYF.